These T cell receptor beta chains were read from a single sample in a study of cytomegalovirus exposure and HLA in healthy donors. Libraries were prepared by immunoSEQ multiplex PCR; TCRdb keeps only in-frame clonotypes and omits some of them. The table includes around 100,000 clones, approximately 81% detected once. The sequenced sample consisted of PBMCs. These receptors were obtained from a woman aged 18 to 35 in good health and CMV-seropositive. CDR3s include the opening cysteine and the closing phenylalanine or tryptophan. The order of the fields is D gene, clone size, J gene, V gene, CDR3 DNA, CDR3 protein. D genes are given only for firm matches. Expanded clones are given a class, and other clones once, few, many or no size at all.

>TRBD1|NA|TRBJ1-1|TRBV5-1
TGCGCCAGCAGCTCGGACAGGGGTATCACTGAAGCTTTCTTT
CASSSDRGITEAFF
>NA|few|TRBJ2-1|TRBV7-2
TGTGCCAGCAGCACTTCGTTCAATGAGCAGTTCTTC
CASSTSFNEQFF
>TRBD2|NA|TRBJ2-7|TRBV4-1
TGCGCCAGCAGCCACGCGGCTAGCGGATCCTACGAGCAGTACTTC
CASSHAASGSYEQYF
>TRBD2|NA|TRBJ2-1|TRBV15
TGTGCCACCAGCAGAGACGGCGGGAGTCAGTACAATGAGCAGTTCTTC
CATSRDGGSQYNEQFF
>TRBD2|NA|TRBJ2-7|TRBV4-2
TGTGCCAGCAGCCAAGTTCAAGGACTAGCGCTTTACGAGCAGTACTTC
CASSQVQGLALYEQYF
>TRBD1|NA|TRBJ1-5|TRBV30
TGTGCCTGGAGTGTACCCCTGGGACAGGTCAATCAGCCCCAGCATTTT
CAWSVPLGQVNQPQHF
>TRBD1|NA|TRBJ2-7|TRBV5-1
TGCGCCAGCAGCTTGGGGGGACAGTACGAGCAGTACTTC
CASSLGGQYEQYF
>NA|NA|TRBJ2-2|TRBV19
TGTGCCAGTAGTCCCAAACCCGTAGATCCCGGGGAGCTGTTTTTT
CASSPKPVDPGELFF
>NA|NA|TRBJ2-1|TRBV11-2
TGTGCCAGCAGCCCGCCATGGAGTTTGGGTGAGCAGTTCTTC
CASSPPWSLGEQFF
>TRBD1|NA|TRBJ1-1|TRBV11-2
TGTGCCAGCAGCTACGGGACAGCCTCTGAAGCTTTCTTT
CASSYGTASEAFF
>NA|NA|TRBJ2-5|TRBV5-1
TGCGCCAGCAGCTTGGTGGCCGGGATCCAAGAGACCCAGTACTTC
CASSLVAGIQETQYF
>TRBD1|NA|TRBJ2-5|TRBV5-1
TGCGCCAGCAGCCCGGGACAGGTCCGGGACCAAGAGACCCAGTACTTC
CASSPGQVRDQETQYF
>NA|few|TRBJ1-6|TRBV4-1
TGCGCCAGCAGCCAAGACACTTGGTTGGGCAGGGCTAATTCACCCCTCCACTTT
CASSQDTWLGRANSPLHF
>NA|NA|TRBJ1-1|TRBV30
NA
CAWSLDKAFF
>TRBD1|NA|TRBJ1-2|TRBV5-1
TGCGCCAGCAGCTTGTCGTGGACAGGGGGCTATGGCTACACCTTC
CASSLSWTGGYGYTF
>NA|NA|TRBJ1-5|TRBV18
TGTGCCAGCTCACCGAGTGGGCGCGACAATCAGCCCCAGCATTTT
CASSPSGRDNQPQHF
>NA|NA|TRBJ1-1|TRBV6-6
TGTGCCAGCAGTTACTCAGGGTCGGGGATTGAAGCTTTCTTT
CASSYSGSGIEAFF
>NA|NA|TRBJ2-1|TRBV30
TGTGCCTGGAGTGGGCTCCAGCTGGGCTATCAGTTCTTC
CAWSGLQLGYQFF
>TRBD2|NA|TRBJ2-2|TRBV10-3
TGTGCCATCAGCCGACTAGCGGCGAACACCGGGGAGCTGTTTTTT
CAISRLAANTGELFF
>TRBD1|NA|TRBJ2-3|TRBV5-6
TGTGCCAGCAGCCCCCACTGGGGGACAGGGACTACAGATACGCAGTATTTT
CASSPHWGTGTTDTQYF
>NA|once|TRBJ1-2|TRBV30
TGTGCCTGGAGTGTAACGGGGGGCGAGAACTATGGCTACACCTTC
CAWSVTGGENYGYTF
>TRBD1|NA|TRBJ2-1|TRBV19
TGTGCCAGTAGTTGGACAGGGAACAATGAGCAGTTCTTC
CASSWTGNNEQFF
>NA|few|TRBJ2-1|TRBV7-8
TGTGCCAGCAGCTTGGCAAACAATGAGCAGTTCTTC
CASSLANNEQFF
>TRBD1|NA|TRBJ2-5|TRBV5-1
TGCGCCAGCAGCTTTATGGACAGGCGGGAGACCCAGTACTTC
CASSFMDRRETQYF
>NA|NA|TRBJ1-2|TRBV2
TGTGCCAGCAGTGAGGGGGGAAACTATGGCTACACCTTC
CASSEGGNYGYTF
>NA|NA|TRBJ2-3|TRBV6-1
TGTGCCAGCAGCCAGGCGGGCCCTAGCACAGATACGCAGTATTTT
CASSQAGPSTDTQYF
>TRBD1|NA|TRBJ1-5|TRBV9
TGTGCCAGCAGCGTAGAGGGACCTCAGGGGGATAGCAATCAGCCCCAGCATTTT
CASSVEGPQGDSNQPQHF
>NA|few|TRBJ1-1|TRBV18
TGTGCCAGCTCACCGACCGACAGGACGACTTCAAAAGCTTTCTTT
CASSPTDRTTSKAFF
>NA|NA|TRBJ1-1|TRBV19
TGTGCCAGTACCGACCCTTGGAGAGCTTTCTTT
CASTDPWRAFF
>TRBD2|NA|TRBJ2-1|TRBV30
TGTGCCTGGAGTGTACTTCTAGCGGGAGACGAGCAGTTCTTC
CAWSVLLAGDEQFF
>NA|NA|TRBJ2-7|TRBV12-5
TGTGCTAGTGCCCGAACGGGAGCGGCCTACGAGCAGTACTTC
CASARTGAAYEQYF
>NA|NA|TRBJ1-1|TRBV5-4
TGTGCCAGCAGACGCGACAGTAACACTGAAGCTTTCTTT
CASRRDSNTEAFF
>TRBD1|NA|TRBJ1-1|TRBV19
TGTGCCAGTAGTATAAGGACAGGGGCGTCCACTGAAGCTTTCTTT
CASSIRTGASTEAFF
>TRBD1|NA|TRBJ2-3|TRBV6-6
TGTGCCATAACACAGGGGGCAGGGGATACGCAGTATTTT
CAITQGAGDTQYF
>NA|once|TRBJ2-7|TRBV6-1
TGTGCCAGTAGGAGTTTCTCCTACGAGCAGTACTTC
CASRSFSYEQYF
>NA|NA|TRBJ1-5|TRBV27
TGTGCCAGCAGTGCCCTTGGGGCGTCTCATAGCAATCAGCCCCAGCATTTT
CASSALGASHSNQPQHF
>NA|NA|TRBJ1-1|TRBV18
TGTGCCAGCTCACCAAGACGGCAGTCCTTAGCTTCGGGCACTGAAGCTTTCTTT
CASSPRRQSLASGTEAFF
>TRBD2|NA|TRBJ2-5|TRBV7-2
TGTGCCAGCAGCCGTGGACTAGCGAGACAAGAGACCCAGTACTTC
CASSRGLARQETQYF
>TRBD2|once|TRBJ2-3|TRBV4-1
TGCGCCAGCAGCCAAGATCCTAGCGGGAGGGCCTCGTCGGATACGCAGTATTTT
CASSQDPSGRASSDTQYF
>NA|NA|TRBJ1-1|TRBV6-1
TGTGCCAGCAGTGAGCGGGGAGAGACTGAAGCTTTCTTT
CASSERGETEAFF
>NA|NA|TRBJ2-7|TRBV5-1
TGCGCCAGCAGCTCTGAGTACGAGCAGTACTTC
CASSSEYEQYF
>NA|few|TRBJ2-3|TRBV19
TGTGCCAGTAGTGGGCGAGACGGGAAAGATACGCAGTATTTT
CASSGRDGKDTQYF
>TRBD1|few|TRBJ1-5|TRBV5-1
TGCGCCAGCAGGCGAACCCCGGGACAGGGGGATCAGCCCCAGCATTTT
CASRRTPGQGDQPQHF
>TRBD2|few|TRBJ2-7|TRBV19
TGTGCCAGTAGTATAAAGGTATTGCTAGCGGGGGCCCTCTACGAGCAGTACTTC
CASSIKVLLAGALYEQYF
>NA|few|TRBJ2-1|TRBV19
TGTGCCAGTAAACCGGGGAGCTCCTACAATGAGCAGTTCTTC
CASKPGSSYNEQFF
>TRBD2|NA|TRBJ2-3|TRBV11-2
TGTGCCAGCAGCTTATCGGTGACTAGCTCCACAGATACGCAGTATTTT
CASSLSVTSSTDTQYF
>TRBD1|NA|TRBJ2-7|TRBV6-1
TGTGCCAGCAGTGAACAAGACAGGGACCCCTCCGAGCAGTACTTC
CASSEQDRDPSEQYF
>TRBD2|few|TRBJ2-4|TRBV4-1
TGCGCCAGCAGGCGAGGGGCTAGCGGGAGTATTTCCAAAAACATTCAGTACTTC
CASRRGASGSISKNIQYF
>NA|NA|TRBJ2-7|TRBV27
TGTGCCAGCAGACGAGGAGGGCCGTTAAACGAGCAGTACTTC
CASRRGGPLNEQYF
>TRBD1|NA|TRBJ2-1|TRBV5-1
TGCGCCAGCAGCGTGACAGGGGCGGACGAGCAGTTCTTC
CASSVTGADEQFF
>TRBD2|NA|TRBJ2-5|TRBV4-1
TGCGCCAGCAGCCAAGGACCGGGACTAGGGGGGGAGACCCAGTACTTC
CASSQGPGLGGETQYF
>TRBD1|NA|TRBJ1-2|TRBV15
TGTGCCACCAGCACCCGACAGGGGACAGATGGCTACACCTTC
CATSTRQGTDGYTF
>TRBD2|NA|TRBJ2-1|TRBV7-9
TGTTCCAGCAGCCGCTCAGGGACTAGCGGGAGGGCCTGGAATGAGCAGTTCTTC
CSSSRSGTSGRAWNEQFF
>NA|few|TRBJ2-7|TRBV5-4
TGTGCCAGCACCTCATTTGGGGCGGCCGAGCAGTACTTC
CASTSFGAAEQYF
>NA|NA|TRBJ1-5|TRBV6-1
TGTGCCAGCAGTGAAGGCTGGGCAGGGAGCAATCAGCCCCAGCATTTT
CASSEGWAGSNQPQHF
>TRBD1|NA|TRBJ1-1|TRBV2
TGTGCCGGAAAAACCGGGACAGGGACTGAAGCTTTCTTT
CAGKTGTGTEAFF
>NA|few|TRBJ1-4|TRBV7-2
TGTGCCAGCAGCCGCAGGGATCAAAATGAAAAACTGTTTTTT
CASSRRDQNEKLFF